These T cell receptor beta chains were read from a single sample in a study of long-term antiretroviral therapy in people with HIV. TCRdb's copy holds only in-frame clones and misses some; the assay was immunoSEQ multiplex PCR. The data show roughly 29,000 clones, roughly 96% seen once. The sample was unsorted PBMCs, taken about 6.6 years after starting antiretroviral therapy. These receptors all come from a man aged 25 to 40 with HIV. Both conserved end residues are part of each CDR3.

J gene | V gene | CDR3 length | CDR3 protein
NA | TRBV5-6 | 14 | CASSGLALSYEQYF
TRBJ2-7 | TRBV29-1 | 13 | CSVVRDRDFEQYF
TRBJ1-4 | TRBV30 | 13 | CAWNSLGNEKLFF
TRBJ2-2 | TRBV6-5 | 16 | CASSYRGLEAAGELFF
TRBJ2-1 | TRBV2 | 13 | CASSERQVVEQFF
TRBJ1-2 | TRBV29-1 | 14 | CSVDPGRVNYGYTF
TRBJ2-5 | TRBV7-9 | 13 | CASGPRGWETQYF
TRBJ2-2 | TRBV6-1 | 13 | CASKGGGTGELFF
TRBJ1-5 | TRBV6-1 | 15 | CATTINRAGNQPQHF
TRBJ1-2 | TRBV5-4 | 14 | CASSGDGFNYGYTF
TRBJ2-2 | TRBV6-1 | 14 | CASSTGTDTGELFF
TRBJ2-1 | TRBV6-5 | 13 | CASSYDSGNEQFF
TRBJ1-3 | TRBV2 | 16 | CASRRDREVAGNTIYF
TRBJ1-2 | TRBV5-4 | 15 | CASSLEGTVSYGYTF
TRBJ1-4 | TRBV6-1 | 16 | CASSEALGNGDEKLFF
TRBJ1-2 | TRBV30 | 12 | CAWSVRVGGYTF
TRBJ2-2 | TRBV13 | 15 | CASSLVDGGTGELFF
TRBJ1-1 | TRBV6-6 | 12 | CASSSPNTEAFF
TRBJ1-5 | TRBV30 | 15 | CAWSVPRTDNQPQHF
TRBJ2-1 | TRBV6-5 | 13 | CASSPDQYNEQFF